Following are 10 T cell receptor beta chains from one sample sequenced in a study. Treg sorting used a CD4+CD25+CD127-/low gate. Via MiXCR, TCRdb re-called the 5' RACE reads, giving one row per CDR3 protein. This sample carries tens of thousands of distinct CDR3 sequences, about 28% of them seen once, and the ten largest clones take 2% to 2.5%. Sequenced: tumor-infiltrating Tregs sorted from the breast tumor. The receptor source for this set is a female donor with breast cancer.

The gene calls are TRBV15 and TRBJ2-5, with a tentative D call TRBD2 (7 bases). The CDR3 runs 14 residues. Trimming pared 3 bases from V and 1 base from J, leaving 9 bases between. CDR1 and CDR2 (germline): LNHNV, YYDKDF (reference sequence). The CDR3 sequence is CATSSGGPQETQYF. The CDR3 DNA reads TGTGCCACCAGCAGCGGGGGGCCCCAAGAGACCCAGTACTTC.

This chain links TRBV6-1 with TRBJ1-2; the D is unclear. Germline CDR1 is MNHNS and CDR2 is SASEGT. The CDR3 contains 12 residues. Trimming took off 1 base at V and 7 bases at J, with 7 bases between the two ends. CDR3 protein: CASSEGPTGYTF. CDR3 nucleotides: TGTGCCAGCAGTGAAGGGCCCACTGGCTACACCTTC.

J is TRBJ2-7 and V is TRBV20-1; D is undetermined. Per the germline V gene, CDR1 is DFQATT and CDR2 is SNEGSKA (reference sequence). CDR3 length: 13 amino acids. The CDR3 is CSGFLARGDEQYF. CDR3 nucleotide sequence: TGCAGCGGCTTCTTGGCTAGAGGCGACGAGCAGTACTTC.

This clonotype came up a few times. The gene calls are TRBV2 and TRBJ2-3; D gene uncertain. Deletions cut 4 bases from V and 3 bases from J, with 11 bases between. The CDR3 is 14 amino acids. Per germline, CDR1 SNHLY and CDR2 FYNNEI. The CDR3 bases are TGTGCCAGCAGTGGGCTAGTGATGACAGATACGCAGTATTTT. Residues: CASSGLVMTDTQYF.

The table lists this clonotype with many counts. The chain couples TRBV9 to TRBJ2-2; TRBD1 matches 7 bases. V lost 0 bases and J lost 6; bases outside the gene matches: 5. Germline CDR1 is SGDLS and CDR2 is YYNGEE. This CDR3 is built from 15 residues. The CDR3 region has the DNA TGTGCCAGCAGCGTAGGACAGGGTGTTGCCGGGGAGCTGTTTTTT. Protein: CASSVGQGVAGELFF.

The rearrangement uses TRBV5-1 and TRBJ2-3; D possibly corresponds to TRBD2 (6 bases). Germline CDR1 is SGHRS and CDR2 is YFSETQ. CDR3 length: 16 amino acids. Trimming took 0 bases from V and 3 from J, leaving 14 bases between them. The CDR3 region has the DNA TGCGCCAGCAGCTTGGGGTACGGGGGAGCGACAGATACGCAGTATTTT. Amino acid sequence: CASSLGYGGATDTQYF.

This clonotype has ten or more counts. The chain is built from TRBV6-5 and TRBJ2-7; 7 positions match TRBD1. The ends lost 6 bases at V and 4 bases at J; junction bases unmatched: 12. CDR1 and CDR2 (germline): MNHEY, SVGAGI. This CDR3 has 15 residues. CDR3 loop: CASSLRQGRSYEQYF. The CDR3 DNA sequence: TGTGCCAGCAGCTTGAGACAGGGTAGATCATACGAGCAGTACTTC.

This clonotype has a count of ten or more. The CDR3 DNA follows: TGTGCCAGCAGCTTAGATCTACTAGCGGGAGGTCCCGGGGAGCTGTTTTTT. Translation gives CASSLDLLAGGPGELFF. This chain connects TRBV7-2 to TRBJ2-2, with 12 bases that match TRBD2. The trim removed 1 base at V and 6 bases at J, leaving 6 bases unmatched. The CDR3 consists of 17 residues. Germline lookup yields CDR1 SGHTA and CDR2 FQGNSA. Drawing the rest from reference TRBV7-2 and TRBJ2-2, the complete variable domain is GAGVSQSPSNKVTEKGKDVELRCDPISGHTALYWYRQSLGQGLEFLIYFQGNSAPDKSGLPSDRFSAERTGGSVSTLTIQRTQQEDSAVYLCASSLDLLAGGPGELFFGEGSRLTVL.

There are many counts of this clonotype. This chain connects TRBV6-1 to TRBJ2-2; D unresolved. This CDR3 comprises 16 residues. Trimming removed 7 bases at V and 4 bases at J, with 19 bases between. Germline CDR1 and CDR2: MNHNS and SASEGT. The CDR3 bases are TGTGCCAGCAAAAGGGTCCGTGGGCCGGGCACCGGGGAGCTGTTTTTT. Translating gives CASKRVRGPGTGELFF.

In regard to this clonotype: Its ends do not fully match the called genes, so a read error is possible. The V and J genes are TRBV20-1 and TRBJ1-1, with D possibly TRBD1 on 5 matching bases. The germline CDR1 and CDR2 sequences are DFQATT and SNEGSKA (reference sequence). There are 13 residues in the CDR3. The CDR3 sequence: CSATRGMNTEASF. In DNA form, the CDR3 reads TGCAGTGCCACCCGGGGGATGAACACTGAAGCTTCCTTT.